This T cell receptor (beta chain) was recovered during a study of T cell changes during pregnancy in multiple sclerosis. The CDR3 is 15 amino acids. Germline trimming cut 8 bases from V and 4 bases from J; bases unmatched to any gene: 10. CDR1 and CDR2 (germline): MNHEY, SMNVEV (reference sequence). Some clones are missing from TCRdb's copy, which holds only in-frame ones; the method was immunoSEQ multiplex PCR. The table records tens of thousands of clones, 86% of them present only once. Source: CD8+ T cells from peripheral blood mononuclear cells, taken in the first trimester of pregnancy. The sequence derives from a female donor in good health, enrolled as a control in a pregnancy study. The chain uses TRBV27 and TRBJ2-1; 8 positions agree with TRBD2. The CDR3 loop reads CASAASGRGYNEQFF. The CDR3 nucleotides are TGTGCCAGCGCAGCGAGCGGGAGAGGATACAATGAGCAGTTCTTC.